This TCR beta chain originates from a study of identical twins. Study-wide points: Interpretation of the results relied on cross-sectional statistical analysis and not on following the same donors.

Trimming removed 2 bases at V and 4 bases at J, with 14 bases between. CDR3 length: 15 amino acids. Looked up from germline, CDR1 is SGHTA and CDR2 is FQGNSA. In the case of this clonotype: What it recognizes is unknown.

TCRdb re-called the 5' RACE reads through MiXCR, storing one row per CDR3 protein. This sample has 1.5 million to 2 million distinct CDR3 sequences; around 33% occur once, and the top ten carry more than 0.25%. This chain connects TRBV7-2 to TRBJ1-1; D is undetermined. The specimen was cord blood. This clonotype originated in a newborn girl in good health. CDR3 protein: CASSLRAGQSTEAFF. The CDR3 region has the DNA TGTGCCAGCAGCTTAAGGGCTGGGCAGAGCACTGAAGCTTTCTTT. Based on the CDR3 plus reference TRBV7-2 and TRBJ1-1, the full variable domain is GAGVSQSPSNKVTEKGKDVELRCDPISGHTALYWYRQSLGQGLEFLIYFQGNSAPDKSGLPSDRFSAERTGGSVSTLTIQRTQQEDSAVYLCASSLRAGQSTEAFFGQGTRLTVV.